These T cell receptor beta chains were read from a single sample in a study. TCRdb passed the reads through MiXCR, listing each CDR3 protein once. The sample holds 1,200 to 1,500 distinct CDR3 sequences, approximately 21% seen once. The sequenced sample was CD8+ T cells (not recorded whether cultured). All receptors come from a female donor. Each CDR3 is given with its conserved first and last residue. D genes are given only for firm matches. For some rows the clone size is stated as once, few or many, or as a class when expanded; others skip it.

TGCGCCAGCAGCCTGGACAGTCTCAACACCATATATTTT | CASSLDSLNTIYF | NA | TRBJ1-3 | NA | TRBV5-1
TGTGCCAGCTCTGGGGCGAACACCGGGGAGCTGTTTTTT | CASSGANTGELFF | few | TRBJ2-2 | NA | TRBV6-4
TGTGCCAGCAGGAGGGACTCCCACAATGAGCAGTTCTTC | CASRRDSHNEQFF | medium-sized | TRBJ2-1 | NA | TRBV5-4
TGTGCCAGCAGTGAAGTGCCAGGGATTAGCAATCAGCCCCAGCATTTT | CASSEVPGISNQPQHF | NA | TRBJ1-5 | NA | TRBV6-1
TGTGCCACCAGCAGGTCCACCGGGGGGTTGAATCAGCGCCAGCATTTT | CATSRSTGGLNQRQHF | few | TRBJ1-5 | NA | TRBV15
TGCGCCAGCAGCGTCGGGGGTCCCGGGGAGCTGTTTTTT | CASSVGGPGELFF | medium-sized | TRBJ2-2 | NA | TRBV5-1
TGCAGTGCAGCCGGGACTAGCGGCCGCACAGATACGCAGTATTTT | CSAAGTSGRTDTQYF | large | TRBJ2-3 | TRBD2 | TRBV20-1
TGTGCCAGCAGACCATTTAGCGGGAGCCCCTACGAGCAGTACTTC | CASRPFSGSPYEQYF | large | TRBJ2-7 | TRBD2 | TRBV27
TGTGCCAGCAGCTCACGTCAGGGTAGGTTGGAGACCCAGTACTTC | CASSSRQGRLETQYF | NA | TRBJ2-5 | NA | TRBV13
TGTGCCAGCAGTGACTCGAGACAGGGATCCTACGAGCAGTACTTC | CASSDSRQGSYEQYF | medium-sized | TRBJ2-7 | TRBD1 | TRBV6-4
TGTGCCAGCAGCTTTATGGGACCCGCGGGGAAATTGAACACCGGGGAGCTGTTTTTT | CASSFMGPAGKLNTGELFF | medium-sized | TRBJ2-2 | NA | TRBV7-9